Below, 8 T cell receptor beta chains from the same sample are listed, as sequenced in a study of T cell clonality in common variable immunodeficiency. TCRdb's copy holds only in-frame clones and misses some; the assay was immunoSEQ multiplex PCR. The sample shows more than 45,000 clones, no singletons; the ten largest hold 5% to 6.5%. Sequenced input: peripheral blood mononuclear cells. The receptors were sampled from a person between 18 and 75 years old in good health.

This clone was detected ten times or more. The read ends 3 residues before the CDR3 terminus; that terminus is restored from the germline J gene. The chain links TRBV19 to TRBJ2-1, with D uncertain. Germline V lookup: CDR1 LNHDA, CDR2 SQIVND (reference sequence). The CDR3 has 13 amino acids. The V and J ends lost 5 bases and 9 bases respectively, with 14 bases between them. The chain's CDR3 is CASSLPTPGEQFF. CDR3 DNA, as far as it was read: TGTGCCAGTAGTCTCCCCACTCCGGGTGAG.

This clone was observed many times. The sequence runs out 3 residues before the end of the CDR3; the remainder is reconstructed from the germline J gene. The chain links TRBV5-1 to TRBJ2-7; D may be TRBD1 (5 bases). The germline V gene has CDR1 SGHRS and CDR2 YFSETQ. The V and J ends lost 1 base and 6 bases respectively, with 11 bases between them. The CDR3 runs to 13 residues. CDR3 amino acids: CASSLRQGIEQYF. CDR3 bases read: TGCGCCAGCAGCTTGAGGCAGGGCATCGAG.

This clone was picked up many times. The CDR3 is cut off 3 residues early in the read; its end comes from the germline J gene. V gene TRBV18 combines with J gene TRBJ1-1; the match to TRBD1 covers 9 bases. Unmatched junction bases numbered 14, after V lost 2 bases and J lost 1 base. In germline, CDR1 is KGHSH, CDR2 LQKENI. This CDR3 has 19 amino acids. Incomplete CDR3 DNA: TGTGCCAGCTCACCAATGATGGGGACAGGGTACCTCTCGAACACTGAA. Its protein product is CASSPMMGTGYLSNTE. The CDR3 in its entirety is CASSPMMGTGYLSNTEAFF.

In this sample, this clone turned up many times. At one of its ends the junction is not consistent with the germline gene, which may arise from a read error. The DNA read from the CDR3 is TGTGCCAGCACTTTAAAGCGGGGCCTACAAGAGACC. It is translated as CASTLKRGLQET. The full CDR3 reads CASTLKRGLQETQYF. The V and J genes are TRBV28 and TRBJ2-5; 7 positions match TRBD2. The CDR3 end falls 3 residues outside the read, so it is completed with the germline J gene. This CDR3 is 15 amino acids long. In germline, CDR1 is MDHEN, CDR2 SYDVKM.

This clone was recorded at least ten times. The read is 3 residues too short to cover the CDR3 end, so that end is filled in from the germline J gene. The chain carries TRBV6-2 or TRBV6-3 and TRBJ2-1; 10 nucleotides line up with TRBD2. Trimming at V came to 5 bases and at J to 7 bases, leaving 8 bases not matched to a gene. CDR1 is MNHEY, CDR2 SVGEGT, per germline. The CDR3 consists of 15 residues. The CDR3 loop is CASSITSGGGNEQFF. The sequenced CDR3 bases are TGTGCCAGCAGTATTACCAGCGGGGGGGGAAATGAG.

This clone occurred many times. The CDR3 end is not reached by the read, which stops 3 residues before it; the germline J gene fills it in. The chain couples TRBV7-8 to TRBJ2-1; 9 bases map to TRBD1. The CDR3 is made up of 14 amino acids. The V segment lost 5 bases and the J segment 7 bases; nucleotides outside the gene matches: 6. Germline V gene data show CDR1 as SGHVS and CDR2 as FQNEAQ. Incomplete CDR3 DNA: TGTGCCAGCAGCAAATGGACAGGGGTAAATGAG. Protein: CASSKWTGVNE. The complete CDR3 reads CASSKWTGVNEQFF.

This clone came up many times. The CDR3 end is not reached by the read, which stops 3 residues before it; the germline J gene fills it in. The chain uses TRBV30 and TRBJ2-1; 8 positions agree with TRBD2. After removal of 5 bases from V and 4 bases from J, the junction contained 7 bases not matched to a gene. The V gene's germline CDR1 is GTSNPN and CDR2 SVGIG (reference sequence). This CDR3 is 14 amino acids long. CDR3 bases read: TGTGCCTGGGGACGGGGGGGGAGATACAATGAG. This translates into CAWGRGGRYNE. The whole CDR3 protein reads CAWGRGGRYNEQFF.

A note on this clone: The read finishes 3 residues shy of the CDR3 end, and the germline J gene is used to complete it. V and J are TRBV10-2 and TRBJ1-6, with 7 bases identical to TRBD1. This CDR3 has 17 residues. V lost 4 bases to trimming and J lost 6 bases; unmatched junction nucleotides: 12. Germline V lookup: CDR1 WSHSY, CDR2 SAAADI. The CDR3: CASSGGWTGVGNSPLHF. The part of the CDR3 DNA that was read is TGCGCCAGCAGTGGGGGCTGGACAGGAGTTGGTAATTCACCC.